The clone carrying this T cell receptor (beta chain) was seen a single time. The source of the sample is a study of blood T cell repertoires in COVID-19. Sequencing was performed with immunoSEQ multiplex PCR; in TCRdb, only in-frame clones are kept and a portion is missing. This sample has 100,000 to 150,000 clones, with about 74% found just once. The CDR3 is made up of 15 amino acids. Trimming removed 1 base at V and 2 bases at J, with 12 bases between. Germline CDR1 reads LGHNA; CDR2 reads YSLEER. The sequenced material came from peripheral blood. This TCR came from an elderly man with COVID-19, enrolled during active disease. The rearrangement joins TRBV4-3 to TRBJ2-7; D perhaps matches TRBD2 (6 bases). CDR3 sequence: CASSQGTTAPYEQYF. CDR3 in DNA: TGCGCCAGCAGCCAAGGGACTACCGCCCCCTACGAGCAGTACTTC.